The rows below give T cell receptor beta chains drawn from one sample of a study of circulating CD8 cells and anti-PD-1 response in melanoma. Each CDR3 protein is one row after TCRdb ran MiXCR on the reads. The sample lists approximately 640 distinct CDR3 sequences, approximately 6.3% occurring once. Source: CD8+ T cells from PBMCs, taken at baseline or after one month of anti-PD-1 therapy (not recorded which). The origin of the receptors is a human donor with melanoma. The CDR3 runs from the conserved cysteine through the conserved F or W. Each record gives: D gene, J gene, V gene, clone size, CDR3 DNA, CDR3 protein. D genes are given only for firm matches. Size is stated for part of the rows, as once, few or many counts, or as a class when the clone is expanded.

D: TRBD2; J: TRBJ2-3; V: TRBV4-1; size: large; DNA: TGCGCCAGCAGTCTTTACGGGGGGACCACAGATACGCAGTATTTT; CDR3: CASSLYGGTTDTQYF
D: .; J: TRBJ2-7; V: TRBV14; size: large; DNA: TGTGCCAGCAGCCAAGGCTACGAGCAGTACTTC; CDR3: CASSQGYEQYF
D: TRBD2; J: TRBJ2-3; V: TRBV19; size: large; DNA: TGTGCCAGTAGTATCATAGCGGGGGGGCCGTCAGATACGCAGTATTTT; CDR3: CASSIIAGGPSDTQYF
D: .; J: TRBJ2-3; V: TRBV6-2/TRBV6-3; size: medium-sized; DNA: TGTGCCAGCAGTTCCGGGGAGAGCACAGATACGCAGTATTTT; CDR3: CASSSGESTDTQYF
D: TRBD2; J: TRBJ2-1; V: TRBV19; size: large; DNA: TGTGCCAGTAGCTCTAGCGGTCACTCCTACAATGAGCAGTTCTTC; CDR3: CASSSSGHSYNEQFF
D: .; J: TRBJ2-7; V: TRBV20-1; size: large; DNA: TGCAGTGCTAGATTGGGACTCGATTACTACGAGCAGTACTTC; CDR3: CSARLGLDYYEQYF
D: .; J: TRBJ2-2; V: TRBV24-1; size: medium-sized; DNA: TGTGCCACCAGTGCGCACCACGACACCGGGGAGCTGTTTTTT; CDR3: CATSAHHDTGELFF
D: .; J: TRBJ1-3; V: TRBV4-2; size: large; DNA: TGTGCCAGCAGCCAAGCTCAGTGGGAAAACACCATATATTTT; CDR3: CASSQAQWENTIYF
D: .; J: TRBJ2-6; V: TRBV28; size: large; DNA: TGTGCCAGCAGCGCTGGACAGCCCTCTGGGGCCAACGTCCTGACTTTC; CDR3: CASSAGQPSGANVLTF
D: .; J: TRBJ1-4; V: TRBV2; size: large; DNA: TGTGCCAGCAGTGAAGAGGCCGGGGAAGTTAATGAAAAACTGTTTTTT; CDR3: CASSEEAGEVNEKLFF
D: TRBD2; J: TRBJ2-5; V: TRBV4-2; size: medium-sized; DNA: TGTGCCAGCAGCCAAGCCAGCGCGGGGGGGCCAGAGACCCAGTACTTC; CDR3: CASSQASAGGPETQYF
D: TRBD1; J: TRBJ1-5; V: TRBV19; size: large; DNA: TGTGCCAGTAGTATCGGGACAGCTAGCAATCAGCCCCAGCATTTT; CDR3: CASSIGTASNQPQHF
D: TRBD1; J: TRBJ2-7; V: TRBV10-3; size: medium-sized; DNA: TGTGCCATCTGTTGTCCGTGGACAGGGAGAGGCTACGAGCAGTACTTC; CDR3: CAICCPWTGRGYEQYF
D: .; J: TRBJ2-3; V: TRBV7-3; size: medium-sized; DNA: TGTGCCAGCAGCTTCGCGGTGAATGGGGGGCCCACAGATACGCAGTATTTT; CDR3: CASSFAVNGGPTDTQYF
D: .; J: TRBJ2-7; V: TRBV20-1; size: large; DNA: TGCAGTGCTAGAGATCATGCCAGCCTCTCCTACGAGCAGTACTTC; CDR3: CSARDHASLSYEQYF
D: TRBD1; J: TRBJ2-1; V: TRBV19; size: medium-sized; DNA: TGTGCCAGTAGTATGCAAGGGGGCCACTCCGGTAATGAGCAGTTCTTC; CDR3: CASSMQGGHSGNEQFF
D: .; J: TRBJ2-3; V: TRBV10-3; size: medium-sized; DNA: TGTGCCATCAGTGAGGCCAGTGCCACAGATACGCAGTATTTT; CDR3: CAISEASATDTQYF
D: TRBD1; J: TRBJ2-1; V: TRBV19; size: few; DNA: TGTGCCACCAGGGGGCGCCGTGAGCAGTTCTTC; CDR3: CATRGRREQFF
D: .; J: TRBJ2-3; V: TRBV28; size: large; DNA: TGTGCCAGCAGTTTCTTCAAGGGTGCCGGGACAGATACGCAGTATTTT; CDR3: CASSFFKGAGTDTQYF
D: TRBD2; J: TRBJ2-3; V: TRBV2; size: medium-sized; DNA: TGTGCCAGCGACGGCAGCGGGACTAACTACCGTAAGGACACAGATACGCAGTATTTT; CDR3: CASDGSGTNYRKDTDTQYF
D: TRBD2; J: TRBJ2-1; V: TRBV28; size: .; DNA: TGTGCCAGCAGAACACGGGGGGTCTTCTACAATGAGCAGTTCTTC; CDR3: CASRTRGVFYNEQFF
D: TRBD1; J: TRBJ1-5; V: TRBV19; size: large; DNA: TGTGCCAGTAGTATGGGGACAGAAGTTGGTTACCAGCATTTT; CDR3: CASSMGTEVGYQHF
D: TRBD1; J: TRBJ2-7; V: TRBV6-6; size: large; DNA: TGTGCCAGCATTCGCTCCGGGACAGGCCCCTACGAGCAGTACTTC; CDR3: CASIRSGTGPYEQYF
D: TRBD1; J: TRBJ2-1; V: TRBV29-1; size: medium-sized; DNA: TGCAGCGTTGACCGACAGGGGGCCGACTACTCCTACAATGAGCAGTTCTTC; CDR3: CSVDRQGADYSYNEQFF